The 15 T cell receptor beta chains in this list originate from one sample, sequenced in a study of cytomegalovirus exposure and HLA in healthy donors. 60 Vbeta and 13 Jbeta primers were used in PCR. Produced via immunoSEQ multiplex PCR; TCRdb's table is partial and in-frame only. Here the sample spans fewer than 130,000 clones, about 70% being singletons. The sequenced material came from PBMCs. All receptors derive from a man in his fifties in good health and CMV-seropositive.

This clone has just a few counts. The gene calls are TRBV7-9 and TRBJ2-5, with D tentatively TRBD2 (6 bases). The CDR3 has 13 residues. Looked up from germline, CDR1 is SEHNR and CDR2 is FQNEAQ (reference sequence). The V end lost 0 bases, the J end lost 4 bases, and 6 bases lay between the germline ends. CDR3 coding DNA: TGTGCCAGCAGCTTAGCGGGAGGAGAGACCCAGTACTTC. It specifies CASSLAGGETQYF.

This rearrangement joins TRBV19 to TRBJ2-1; D might be TRBD1 (6 bases). In germline, CDR1 is LNHDA, CDR2 SQIVND (reference sequence). V lost 5 bases and J lost 0, with 11 bases in between. This CDR3 contains 15 residues. The CDR3 spells CASSVLGGSYNEQFF. The CDR3 DNA follows: TGTGCCAGTAGTGTCCTAGGGGGCTCCTACAATGAGCAGTTCTTC. Full variable domain (rest looked up from reference TRBV19 and TRBJ2-1): DGGITQSPKYLFRKEGQNVTLSCEQNLNHDAMYWYRQDPGQGLRLIYYSQIVNDFQKGDIAEGYSVSREKKESFPLTVTSAQKNPTAFYLCASSVLGGSYNEQFFGPGTRLTVL.

This rearrangement joins TRBV28 to TRBJ2-7; 7 bases map to TRBD1. CDR3 size: 15 residues. V lost 1 base, J lost 3 bases, and 6 bases stayed unmatched. Per germline, CDR1 MDHEN and CDR2 SYDVKM. CDR3 protein: CASSLSLTGNYEQYF. CDR3 nucleotide sequence: TGTGCCAGCAGTTTATCCTTGACAGGGAACTACGAGCAGTACTTC.

This chain connects TRBV6-1 to TRBJ2-7; 15 bases line up with TRBD2. The V gene end was trimmed by 8 bases and the J gene end by 6 bases; junction bases not matched to a gene: 8. From germline, CDR1 is MNHNS and CDR2 SASEGT. The CDR3 is made up of 15 amino acids. The CDR3 sequence is CASFRTSGRASEQYF. For the CDR3, the DNA is TGTGCCAGCTTCCGGACTAGCGGGAGGGCAAGCGAGCAGTACTTC.

The chain recombines TRBV6-1 with TRBJ2-2, with 7 bases aligning to TRBD2. The ends lost 2 bases at V and 5 bases at J; junction bases unmatched: 5. CDR1 MNHNS and CDR2 SASEGT come from the germline V gene. This CDR3 spans 15 amino acids. CDR3 loop: CASSEIGEGTGELFF. For the CDR3, the DNA is TGTGCCAGCAGTGAAATAGGGGAGGGAACCGGGGAGCTGTTTTTT.

V usage is TRBV10-2 and J usage is TRBJ1-2; tentatively, D is TRBD1 (6 bases). CDR1 WSHSY and CDR2 SAAADI come from the germline V gene. This CDR3 is 14 amino acids long. V lost 1 base to trimming and J lost 6 bases, with 12 bases between them. CDR3 protein: CASSELQGSHGYTF. The DNA for the CDR3 is TGCGCCAGCAGTGAGTTACAGGGCAGCCATGGCTACACCTTC.

The chain is built from TRBV2 and TRBJ2-3; 8 bases align to TRBD2. This CDR3 is built from 16 residues. V lost 7 bases, J lost 4 bases, and 13 bases stayed unmatched. The germline V gene has CDR1 SNHLY and CDR2 FYNNEI. The CDR3: CASMTVTSGFADTQYF. DNA of the CDR3: TGTGCCAGCATGACGGTTACTAGCGGTTTCGCAGATACGCAGTATTTT.

This rearrangement joins TRBV9 to TRBJ2-5; 8 bases fit TRBD2. V was clipped by 3 bases and J by 2 bases; unmatched bases: 6. Germline V gene data show CDR1 as SGDLS and CDR2 as YYNGEE. The length of the CDR3 is 15 residues. This CDR3 reads CASSAGTSIQETQYF. The CDR3 nucleotides read TGTGCCAGCAGCGCCGGGACTAGTATTCAAGAGACCCAGTACTTC.

The J gene is TRBJ2-5, the V gene TRBV10-3, with 11 bases matching TRBD2. CDR3 size: 16 residues. The V gene's germline CDR1 is ENHRY and CDR2 SYGVKD. The J segment lost 5 bases and the V segment lost 5 bases, leaving 10 bases of the junction unmatched. This chain's CDR3 is CAISLGLAAQGETQYF. The CDR3 DNA reads as TGTGCCATCAGTCTGGGACTAGCGGCACAGGGGGAGACCCAGTACTTC.

As for this clone: At one end, the junction sequence differs from germline, possibly due to a read error. The chain uses TRBV5-1 and TRBJ2-6; TRBD2 might be the D (6 bases). The length of the CDR3 is 17 residues. Germline loops: CDR1 SGHRS, CDR2 YFSETQ. The CDR3 loop is CASGEGEVNSGANGLTF. The CDR3 region has the DNA TGCGCCAGCGGTGAAGGGGAGGTGAACTCTGGGGCCAACGGCCTGACTTTC.

The chain couples TRBV4-1 to TRBJ1-1; D is unresolved. V was pared by 0 bases and J by 1 base, with 6 bases between. This CDR3 comprises 14 residues. CDR1 and CDR2 (germline): MGHRA, YSYEKL. The CDR3 region is CASSQDIANTEAFF. DNA of the CDR3: TGCGCCAGCAGCCAAGATATAGCGAACACTGAAGCTTTCTTT.

The count of this clone is one. The chain is built from TRBV27 and TRBJ2-1; TRBD2 aligns across 10 bases. Germline assignment: CDR1 MNHEY and CDR2 SMNVEV (reference sequence). After removal of 2 bases from V and 5 bases from J, the junction contained 3 bases not matched to a gene. This CDR3 contains 15 residues. CDR3 sequence (DNA): TGTGCCAGCAGTTTAATGACTAGCGGGCACAATGAGCAGTTCTTC. It codes for CASSLMTSGHNEQFF.

This chain connects TRBV6-1 to TRBJ2-5, with TRBD2 as a possible D gene (5 bases). CDR1 is MNHNS, CDR2 SASEGT, per germline. Trimming stripped 5 bases from V and 2 bases from J, with 9 bases between. The CDR3 consists of 13 residues. The CDR3 reads CASSWTQQETQYF. The CDR3 DNA reads TGTGCCAGCAGTTGGACTCAGCAAGAGACCCAGTACTTC.

The chain uses TRBV30 and TRBJ1-1; unclear D gene. The V and J ends lost 0 bases and 1 base respectively, with 6 bases between them. Germline V gene data show CDR1 as GTSNPN and CDR2 as SVGIG (reference sequence). The CDR3 is 13 residues long. CDR3 region: CAWSVRANTEAFF. CDR3 nucleotides: TGTGCCTGGAGTGTAAGAGCGAACACTGAAGCTTTCTTT.

The genes are TRBV7-2 and TRBJ2-2, with 10 bases matching TRBD2. This CDR3 is 16 amino acids long. The V gene end was trimmed by 2 bases and the J gene end by 6 bases; junction bases not matched to a gene: 6. Germline CDR1 SGHTA, CDR2 FQGNSA. The chain's CDR3 is CASSLLASGRSGELFF. The CDR3 region has the DNA TGTGCCAGCAGCTTATTGGCTAGCGGGAGATCCGGGGAGCTGTTTTTT.